These T cell receptor beta chains were read from a single sample in a study of type 1 and type 2 diabetes patients. Via MiXCR, TCRdb re-called the multiplex PCR reads, giving one row per CDR3 protein. The sample lists about 290,000 distinct CDR3 sequences, roughly 44% occurring once. Sequenced material: peripheral blood mononuclear cells (PBMCs). These receptors came from a man younger than 35 with type 2 diabetes. Both conserved end residues are part of each CDR3. The D gene is left open where the match is weak. Expanded clones get a size class; other rows say once, few or many, or leave the size out.

d_gene	abundance	len	j_gene	v_gene	CDR3nt	CDR3aa
TRBD1	NA	15	TRBJ1-1	TRBV7-2	TGTGCCAGTAGTAGGGCTGCGACAGGGCACACTGAAGCTTTCTTT	CASSRAATGHTEAFF
TRBD2	NA	15	TRBJ2-3	TRBV4-1	TGCGCCAGCAGTAGACTAGCGGGGGCATTAGATACGCAGTATTTT	CASSRLAGALDTQYF
TRBD1	many	15	TRBJ1-5	TRBV20-1	TGCAGTGCCAAAGCCGGGACAGATATCAATCAGCCCCAGCATTTT	CSAKAGTDINQPQHF
TRBD1	few	16	TRBJ1-2	TRBV30	TGTGCCTGGAGTCCTTCCCGCCGGACAGGTGTATATGGCTACACCTTC	CAWSPSRRTGVYGYTF
NA	few	11	TRBJ2-7	TRBV12-3/TRBV12-4	TGTGCCAGCAGTTTGGGCCACGAGCAGTACTTC	CASSLGHEQYF
TRBD1	NA	18	TRBJ1-1	TRBV27	TGTGCCAGCAGTAAAGAGTACGGGACAGGGAGCGCCGGCACTGAAGCTTTCTTT	CASSKEYGTGSAGTEAFF
NA	once	15	TRBJ1-6	TRBV28	TGTGCCAGCAGTTTTTCCAACCTTAGGAATTCACCCCTCCACTTT	CASSFSNLRNSPLHF
NA	NA	13	TRBJ2-1	TRBV29-1	TGCAGCGGGGGGGACAGCTCCTACAATGAGCAGTTCTTC	CSGGDSSYNEQFF
TRBD2	NA	17	TRBJ2-3	TRBV25-1	TGTGCCAGCAGTTTAGCCCCAGCGGGAGTTTCTTTAGCTACGCAGTATTTT	CASSLAPAGVSLATQYF
NA	NA	15	TRBJ2-7	TRBV5-1	TGCGCCAGCAGCCCGGTCAGCCAGGGATACTACGAGCAGTACTTC	CASSPVSQGYYEQYF
NA	few	14	TRBJ2-7	TRBV12-5	TGTGCTAGTGGTTTGGCCTTAAGCTCCTACGAGCAGTACTTC	CASGLALSSYEQYF
NA	once	13	TRBJ1-2	TRBV7-9	TGTGCCAGCAGCTTTAGCCGGGACTATGGCTACACCTTC	CASSFSRDYGYTF
NA	many	15	TRBJ1-2	TRBV6-1	TGTGCCAGCAGTGAGGGGGACTCACTTCCTTATGGCTACACCTTC	CASSEGDSLPYGYTF
TRBD1	many	14	TRBJ2-7	TRBV25-1	TGTGCCAGCAGTGACCGGGACAGGGCCTACGAGCAGTACTTC	CASSDRDRAYEQYF
TRBD2	few	18	TRBJ2-2	TRBV19	TGTGCCAGTAGTAGGGGACTAGCGGGGGGCCCGAACACCGGGGAGCTGTTTTTT	CASSRGLAGGPNTGELFF
NA	few	13	TRBJ2-5	TRBV27	TGTGCCAGCAGTTTAGGAGTATACGAGACCCAGTACTTC	CASSLGVYETQYF
TRBD1	NA	14	TRBJ1-1	TRBV12-5	TGTGCTAGTGACCACGCTAGCAGGGGGGGGGAAGCTTTCTTT	CASDHASRGGEAFF